The source of this T cell receptor beta chain is a study of beta chain features in type 1 diabetes. V gave up 5 bases and J gave up 1 base, with 20 bases separating them. This CDR3 region has 17 residues. Looked up from germline, CDR1 is SGHAT and CDR2 is FQNNGV. This clone has more than one count but fewer than ten. The authors reverse transcribed all of the isolated RNA, so sequencing captured expressed TCRB transcripts. TCRdb's table, derived via immunoSEQ multiplex PCR, lists solely in-frame clones and lacks some. The sample holds 430,000 or so clones, roughly 11% seen once. The material sequenced was naive CD4+ T cells from blood. The TCR was taken from a woman younger than 30 in good health. The chain recombines TRBV11-2 with TRBJ2-5, with D maybe TRBD2 (5 bases). CDR3 nucleotide sequence: TGTGCCAGCAGCCTGAGGGTGGGCCAAAATCTCCAAGAGACCCAGTACTTC. Translation: CASSLRVGQNLQETQYF.